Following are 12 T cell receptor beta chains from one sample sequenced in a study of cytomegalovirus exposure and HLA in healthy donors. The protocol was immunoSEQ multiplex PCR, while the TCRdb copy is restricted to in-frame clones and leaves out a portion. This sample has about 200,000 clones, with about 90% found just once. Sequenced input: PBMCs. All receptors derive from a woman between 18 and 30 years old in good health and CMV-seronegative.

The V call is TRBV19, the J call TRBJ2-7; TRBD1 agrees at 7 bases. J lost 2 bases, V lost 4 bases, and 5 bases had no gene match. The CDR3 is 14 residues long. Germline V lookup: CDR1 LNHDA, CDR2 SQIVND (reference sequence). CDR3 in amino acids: CASSRGQRTYEQYF. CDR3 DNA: TGTGCCAGTAGTAGGGGACAGCGGACCTACGAGCAGTACTTC.

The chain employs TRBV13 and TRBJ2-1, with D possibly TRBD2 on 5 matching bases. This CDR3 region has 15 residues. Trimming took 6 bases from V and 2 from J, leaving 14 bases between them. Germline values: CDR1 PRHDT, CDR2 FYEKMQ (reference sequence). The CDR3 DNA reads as TGTGCCAGCAGACGTTCCGGGATGGCCTACAATGAGCAGTTCTTC. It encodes CASRRSGMAYNEQFF.

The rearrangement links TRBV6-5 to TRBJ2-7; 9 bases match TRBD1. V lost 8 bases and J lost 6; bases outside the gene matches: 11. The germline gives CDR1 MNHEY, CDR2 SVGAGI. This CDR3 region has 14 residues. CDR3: CASRGTGNSAEQYF. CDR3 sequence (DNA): TGTGCCAGCCGCGGGACAGGGAATTCTGCCGAGCAGTACTTC.

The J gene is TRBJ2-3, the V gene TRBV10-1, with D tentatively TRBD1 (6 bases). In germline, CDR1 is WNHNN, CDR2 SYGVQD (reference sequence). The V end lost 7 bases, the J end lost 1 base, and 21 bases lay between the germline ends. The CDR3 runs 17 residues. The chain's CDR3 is CASIYERSYRGTDTQYF. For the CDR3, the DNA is TGCGCCAGCATCTACGAGAGATCGTACAGGGGCACAGATACGCAGTATTTT.

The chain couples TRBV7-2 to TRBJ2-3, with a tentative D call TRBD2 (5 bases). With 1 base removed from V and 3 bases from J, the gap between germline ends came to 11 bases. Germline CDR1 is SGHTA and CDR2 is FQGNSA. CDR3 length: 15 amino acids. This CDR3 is CASSLVGRETDTQYF. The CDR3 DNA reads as TGTGCCAGCAGCTTAGTCGGACGGGAAACAGATACGCAGTATTTT.

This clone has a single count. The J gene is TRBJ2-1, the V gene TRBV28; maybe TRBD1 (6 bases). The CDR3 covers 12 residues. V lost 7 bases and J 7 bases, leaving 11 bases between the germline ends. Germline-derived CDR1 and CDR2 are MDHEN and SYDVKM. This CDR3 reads CASTSDRNEQFF. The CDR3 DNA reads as TGTGCCAGCACCTCGGACAGAAATGAGCAGTTCTTC.

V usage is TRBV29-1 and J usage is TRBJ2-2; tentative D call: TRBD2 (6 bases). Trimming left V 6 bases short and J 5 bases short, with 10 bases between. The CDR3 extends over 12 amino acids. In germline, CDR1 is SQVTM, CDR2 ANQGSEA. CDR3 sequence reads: CSVEEGTGELFF. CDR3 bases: TGCAGCGTGGAGGAGGGTACCGGGGAGCTGTTTTTT.

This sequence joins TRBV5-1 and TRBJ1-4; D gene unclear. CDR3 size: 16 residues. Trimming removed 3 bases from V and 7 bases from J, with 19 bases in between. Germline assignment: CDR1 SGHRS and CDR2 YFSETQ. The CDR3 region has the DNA TGCGCCAGCAGCTGGGGTTCAACCGGGGTGGGTGAAAAACTGTTTTTT. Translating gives CASSWGSTGVGEKLFF.

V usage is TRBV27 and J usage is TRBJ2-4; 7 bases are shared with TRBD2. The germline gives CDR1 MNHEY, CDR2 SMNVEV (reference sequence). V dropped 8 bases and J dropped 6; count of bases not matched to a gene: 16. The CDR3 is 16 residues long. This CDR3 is CASRSIGGRAANIQYF. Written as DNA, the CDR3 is TGTGCCAGCCGATCTATCGGGGGGAGGGCCGCAAACATTCAGTACTTC.

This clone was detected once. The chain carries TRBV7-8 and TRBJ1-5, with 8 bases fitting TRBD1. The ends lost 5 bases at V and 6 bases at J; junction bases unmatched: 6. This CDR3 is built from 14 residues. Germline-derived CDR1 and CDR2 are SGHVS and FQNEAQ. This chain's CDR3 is CASSLRQGSQPQHF. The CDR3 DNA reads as TGTGCCAGCAGCCTTAGACAGGGGAGTCAGCCCCAGCATTTT.

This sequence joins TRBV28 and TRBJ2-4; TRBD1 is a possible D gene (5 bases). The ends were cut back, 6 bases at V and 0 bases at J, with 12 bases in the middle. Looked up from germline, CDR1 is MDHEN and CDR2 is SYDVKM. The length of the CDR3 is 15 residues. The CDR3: CASRPTARAKNIQYF. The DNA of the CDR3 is TGTGCCAGCAGGCCGACAGCCCGAGCCAAAAACATTCAGTACTTC. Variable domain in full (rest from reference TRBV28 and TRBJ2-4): DVKVTQSSRYLVKRTGEKVFLECVQDMDHENMFWYRQDPGLGLRLIYFSYDVKMKEKGDIPEGYSVSREKKERFSLILESASTNQTSMYLCASRPTARAKNIQYFGAGTRLSVL.

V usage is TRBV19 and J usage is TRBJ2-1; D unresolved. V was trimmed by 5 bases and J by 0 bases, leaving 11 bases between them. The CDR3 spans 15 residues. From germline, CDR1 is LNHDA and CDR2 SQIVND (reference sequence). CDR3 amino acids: CASSAQTSSYNEQFF. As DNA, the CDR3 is TGTGCCAGTAGTGCCCAAACCAGCTCCTACAATGAGCAGTTCTTC.